Listed here are 13 T cell receptor beta chains from one sample, sequenced in a study of control samples from healthy donors and cancer patients. Sequencing was performed with immunoSEQ multiplex PCR; in TCRdb, only in-frame clones are kept and a portion is missing. The sample records roughly 120,000 clones, more than 75% being singletons. The sample consisted of blood. The receptor source for this set is a woman in her sixties or seventies in good health.

The J gene is TRBJ2-5, the V gene TRBV7-4, with 12 bases aligning to TRBD2. The CDR3 contains 17 residues. Germline-derived CDR1 and CDR2 are SGHVT and SQSDAQ. The J segment lost 5 bases and the V segment lost 5 bases, leaving 12 bases of the junction unmatched. CDR3 protein: CASSPCLAGGAEETQYF. The DNA for the CDR3 is TGTGCCAGCAGCCCGTGCCTAGCGGGGGGGGCGGAGGAGACCCAGTACTTC.

This chain connects TRBV29-1 to TRBJ1-1; 12 nucleotides match TRBD1. V shed 1 base, J shed 5 bases, and the junction held 11 bases outside the gene matches. Germline values: CDR1 SQVTM, CDR2 ANQGSEA. The length of the CDR3 is 17 residues. The CDR3 region is CSVEGGTGGRGGTEAFF. CDR3 DNA sequence: TGCAGCGTTGAAGGGGGGACAGGGGGCAGAGGTGGGACTGAAGCTTTCTTT.

The rearrangement links TRBV2 to TRBJ1-3; D is unresolved. Looked up from germline, CDR1 is SNHLY and CDR2 is FYNNEI. Between the trimmed V and J ends, which lost 9 bases and 4 bases, there was a span of 13 bases. The CDR3 is 13 residues long. This CDR3 is CASEENGGNTIYF. CDR3 in DNA: TGTGCCAGTGAAGAGAACGGCGGAAACACCATATATTTT.

This chain uses TRBV4-1 with TRBJ1-5; TRBD1 aligns across 9 bases. Germline loops: CDR1 MGHRA, CDR2 YSYEKL. This CDR3 has 16 amino acids. J lost 2 bases, V lost 3 bases, and 5 bases had no gene match. The CDR3 DNA sequence: TGCGCCAGCAGCCACACGGACAGGGGCCGCAATCAGCCCCAGCATTTT. It encodes CASSHTDRGRNQPQHF.

The V gene is TRBV20-1, the J gene TRBJ1-2; unclear D gene. V was cut by 3 bases and J by 4 bases, with 15 bases left in between. The CDR3 length is 14 residues. The germline CDR1 and CDR2 sequences are DFQATT and SNEGSKA (reference sequence). CDR3 nucleotide sequence: TGCAGTGCTAGTCGGGGAGACATTAGCTATGGCTACACCTTC. Translating it yields CSASRGDISYGYTF.

This chain connects TRBV13 to TRBJ2-7; 8 positions agree with TRBD2. The germline gives CDR1 PRHDT, CDR2 FYEKMQ (reference sequence). Trimming cost V 0 bases and J 4 bases; bases outside gene matches: 2. There are 14 residues in the CDR3. The CDR3 here is CASSLGRGGYEQYF. DNA of the CDR3: TGTGCCAGCAGCTTAGGCCGGGGGGGGTACGAGCAGTACTTC.

This rearrangement joins TRBV4-1 to TRBJ1-3; 8 bases map to TRBD1. This CDR3 region has 18 residues. The germline V gene encodes CDR1 MGHRA and CDR2 YSYEKL. Trimming cost V 0 bases and J 0 bases; bases outside gene matches: 7. The CDR3 DNA follows: TGCGCCAGCAGCCAAGATTCCGTGACAGGGGCCTCTGGAAACACCATATATTTT. This sequence encodes CASSQDSVTGASGNTIYF.

The chain is built from TRBV2 and TRBJ1-1; the D gene is possibly TRBD1 (5 bases). This CDR3 has 12 amino acids. V was pared by 5 bases and J by 6 bases, with 10 bases between. Germline CDR1 is SNHLY and CDR2 is FYNNEI. CDR3 in amino acids: CASSKGLAEAFF. In DNA form, the CDR3 reads TGTGCCAGCAGTAAGGGGTTAGCTGAAGCTTTCTTT.

This sequence joins TRBV18 and TRBJ1-1; D is ambiguous. Germline V gene sequence: CDR1 KGHSH, CDR2 LQKENI. V gave up 2 bases and J gave up 6 bases, with 7 bases separating them. The CDR3 sequence is 12 residues long. For the CDR3, the DNA is TGTGCCAGCTCACCAGGGAAGGCTGAAGCTTTCTTT. Translated, it gives CASSPGKAEAFF. Full variable domain (rest looked up from reference TRBV18 and TRBJ1-1): NAGVMQNPRHLVRRRGQEARLRCSPMKGHSHVYWYRQLPEEGLKFMVYLQKENIIDESGMPKERFSAEFPKEGPSILRIQQVVRGDSAAYFCASSPGKAEAFFGQGTRLTVV.

The V gene is TRBV7-2, the J gene TRBJ2-7; perhaps TRBD2 as D (7 bases). Germline V gene sequence: CDR1 SGHTA, CDR2 FQGNSA. V lost 0 bases, J lost 6 bases, and 12 bases lay in between. This CDR3 is 14 amino acids long. Written as DNA, the CDR3 is TGTGCCAGCAGCTTAGCGGGGGGGCCTGGCGAGCAGTACTTC. Encoded protein: CASSLAGGPGEQYF.

The V gene is TRBV13, the J gene TRBJ1-1; unclear D gene. The CDR3 sequence is 14 residues long. The germline V and J ends were trimmed by 5 bases and 7 bases, with 17 bases remaining between them. In germline, CDR1 is PRHDT, CDR2 FYEKMQ (reference sequence). The CDR3 loop reads CASSRRVSTNEAFF. CDR3 nucleotides: TGTGCCAGCAGCCGAAGGGTGTCGACTAATGAAGCTTTCTTT.

V gene TRBV7-2 combines with J gene TRBJ2-1, with TRBD2 identical over 9 bases. CDR3 size: 15 residues. V lost 3 bases to trimming and J lost 2 bases; unmatched junction nucleotides: 2. Germline V gene data show CDR1 as SGHTA and CDR2 as FQGNSA. The CDR3 nucleotides read TGTGCCAGCAGCTTCTCTAGCGGGGCCTACAATGAGCAGTTCTTC. Translating gives CASSFSSGAYNEQFF.

The rearrangement links TRBV5-1 to TRBJ2-5; D call uncertain. V was cut by 4 bases and J by 2 bases, with 3 bases left in between. Per germline, CDR1 SGHRS and CDR2 YFSETQ. The CDR3 consists of 11 residues. For the CDR3, the DNA is TGCGCCAGCAGCGCGCAAGAGACCCAGTACTTC. It is translated as CASSAQETQYF.